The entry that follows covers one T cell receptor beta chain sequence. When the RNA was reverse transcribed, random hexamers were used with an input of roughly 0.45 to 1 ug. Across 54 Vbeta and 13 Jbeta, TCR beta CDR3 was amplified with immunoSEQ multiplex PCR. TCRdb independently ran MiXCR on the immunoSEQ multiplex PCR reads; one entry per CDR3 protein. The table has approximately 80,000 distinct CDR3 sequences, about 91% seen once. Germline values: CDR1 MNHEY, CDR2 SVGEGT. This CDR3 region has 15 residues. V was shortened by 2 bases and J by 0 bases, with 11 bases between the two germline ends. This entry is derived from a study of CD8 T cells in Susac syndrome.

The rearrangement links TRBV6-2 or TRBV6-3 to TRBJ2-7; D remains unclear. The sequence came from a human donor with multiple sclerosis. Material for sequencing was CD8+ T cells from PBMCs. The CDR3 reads CASSYDDGSSYEQYF. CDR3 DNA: TGTGCCAGCAGTTACGACGACGGCAGCTCCTACGAGCAGTACTTC.